Listed below are T cell receptor beta chains from one sample, sequenced in a study of blood T cell repertoires in COVID-19. TCRdb's table, derived via immunoSEQ multiplex PCR, lists solely in-frame clones and lacks some. Of about 64,000 clones listed, about 81% are singletons. Sequencing was performed on peripheral blood. These receptors were collected from a human donor in a cohort sampled during active COVID-19. Each CDR3 is given with its conserved first and last residue. A D gene is named only where the DNA matches it firmly. The size field is filled for only some rows; it gives once, few, many or a size class.

j_call | d_call | clone_size | v_call | cdr3_nt | cdr3_aa
TRBJ2-5 | TRBD1 | NA | TRBV5-1 | TGCGCCAGCAGCTTGGATGGGGGACAGGGGCTTCAGTACTTC | CASSLDGGQGLQYF
TRBJ1-3 | NA | NA | TRBV19 | TGTGCCACCTCGGGGGACTACTCTGGAAACACCATATATTTT | CATSGDYSGNTIYF
TRBJ2-7 | TRBD1 | NA | TRBV29-1 | TGCAGCGTCCTCATACAGGGGCCTCACGAGCAGTACTTC | CSVLIQGPHEQYF
TRBJ2-1 | TRBD1 | NA | TRBV5-5 | TGTGCCAGCGATGAGGGGGACAGGGGGCTCTACAATGAGCAGTTCTTC | CASDEGDRGLYNEQFF
TRBJ1-4 | TRBD1 | NA | TRBV28 | TGTGCCAGCAGTCGGACAGGGGATAACGAAAAACTGTTTTTT | CASSRTGDNEKLFF
TRBJ1-1 | NA | NA | TRBV9 | TGTGCCAGCACCCCCCGAGGGCAGTTGAACACTGAAGCTTTCTTT | CASTPRGQLNTEAFF
TRBJ2-5 | TRBD2 | NA | TRBV19 | TGTGCCAGTAGTACAGCCGGGACTAGCGTTGTTAAGACCCAGTACTTC | CASSTAGTSVVKTQYF
TRBJ1-6 | NA | NA | TRBV5-6 | TGTGCCAGCAGCTTGGTGGGGTCCACGGGGAGATCACCCCTCCACTTT | CASSLVGSTGRSPLHF
TRBJ2-1 | TRBD1 | NA | TRBV24-1 | TGTGCCACCAGTGACCCCTGTAGGGGGCCAACTTACAATGAGCAGTTCTTC | CATSDPCRGPTYNEQFF
TRBJ2-1 | NA | NA | TRBV4-1 | TGCGCCAGCAGCCAAGATATGAGTGTTTTAAATGAGCAGTTCTTC | CASSQDMSVLNEQFF
TRBJ1-1 | NA | few | TRBV14 | TGTGCCAGCAGGCCGCGGCGGGGGGGCACTGAAGCTTTCTTT | CASRPRRGGTEAFF
TRBJ1-5 | TRBD1 | NA | TRBV19 | TGTGCCAGTAAGACACAGGGGGGCGTAGGTCAGCCCCAGCATTTT | CASKTQGGVGQPQHF
TRBJ2-2 | NA | NA | TRBV6-6 | TGTGCCAGCAGGAATACGGAGCCCGGGGAGCTGTTTTTT | CASRNTEPGELFF
TRBJ1-1 | NA | NA | TRBV6-5 | TGTGCCAGCAGTAGGGGTTCCGATGAAGCTTTCTTT | CASSRGSDEAFF
TRBJ1-5 | NA | NA | TRBV21-1 | TGTGCCAGCAGCGGATCCCCAGGGCTGGGTCAGCCCCAGCATTTT | CASSGSPGLGQPQHF
TRBJ2-3 | NA | NA | TRBV5-1 | TGCGCCAGCAGCTTGGCAGGGGGCACAGATACGCAGTATTTT | CASSLAGGTDTQYF
TRBJ2-3 | TRBD2 | NA | TRBV5-1 | TGCGCCAGCAGCTTGGCTAGCGGGGCCCCGGATACGCAGTATTTT | CASSLASGAPDTQYF
TRBJ2-1 | NA | NA | TRBV5-1 | TGCGCCAGCAGCTCAGAGGGGGGGCTTAGTGAGCAGTTCTTC | CASSSEGGLSEQFF
TRBJ2-2 | TRBD2 | NA | TRBV27 | TGTGCCAGCAGTTTATCCTTTGGCGGGGGGGCGGGCACCGGGGAGCTGTTTTTT | CASSLSFGGGAGTGELFF
TRBJ1-6 | NA | NA | TRBV18 | TGTGCCAGCTCACACTGGACAGACTATAATTCACCCCTCCACTTT | CASSHWTDYNSPLHF
TRBJ2-7 | NA | NA | TRBV7-2 | TGTGCCAGCAGCTTAGCTAGGGGTAACGAGCAGTACTTC | CASSLARGNEQYF
TRBJ2-3 | NA | NA | TRBV4-2 | TGTGCCAGCAGCCAAGACTCCGGGGATACGCAGTATTTT | CASSQDSGDTQYF
TRBJ1-1 | TRBD1 | NA | TRBV6-6 | TGTGCCAGCAGTACACCTGGACAGGGGACCTCTGAAGCTTTCTTT | CASSTPGQGTSEAFF
TRBJ2-1 | NA | NA | TRBV2 | TGTGCCAGCAGTGAAGCGTGGGGCCATAATGAGCAGTTCTTC | CASSEAWGHNEQFF
TRBJ2-1 | NA | NA | TRBV6-5 | TGTGCCAGCAGTAACCTAAATGAGCAGTTCTTC | CASSNLNEQFF
TRBJ1-3 | NA | NA | TRBV4-1 | TGCGCCAGCAGCCAAGATGGTGGTTTAGGACAATCCGGAAACACCATATATTTT | CASSQDGGLGQSGNTIYF
TRBJ2-2 | TRBD1 | NA | TRBV25-1 | TGTGCCAGCAGTGAGGACAGGGACTCCGGGGAGCTGTTTTTT | CASSEDRDSGELFF
TRBJ1-1 | NA | NA | TRBV3-1/TRBV3-2 | TGTGCCAGCAGCCAAGCCAGGGAGGGAGGGAACACTGAAGCTTTCTTT | CASSQAREGGNTEAFF
TRBJ2-1 | NA | NA | TRBV27 | TGTGCCAGCAGTTTATCGGAACAGGGCATCTCCTACAATGAGCAGTTCTTC | CASSLSEQGISYNEQFF
TRBJ1-2 | NA | NA | TRBV10-1 | TGCGCCAGCAGTGCCCCTGGACAGCCCGATGGCTACACCTTC | CASSAPGQPDGYTF
TRBJ1-5 | NA | NA | TRBV2 | TGTGCCAGCAGGGGGCGAAATCAGCCCCAGCATTTT | CASRGRNQPQHF
TRBJ2-1 | TRBD2 | NA | TRBV12-5 | TGTGCTAGTGGTTTGGTAGTGTTAGCGGGGAGCAATGAGCAGTTCTTC | CASGLVVLAGSNEQFF
TRBJ2-5 | TRBD2 | NA | TRBV20-1 | TGCAGTGCTAGTGAGCGGGGGGGCGTAGAGACCCAGTACTTC | CSASERGGVETQYF
TRBJ2-3 | TRBD2 | NA | TRBV9 | TGTGCCAGCAGCGTACCAGCGGGGAGCACAGATACGCAGTATTTT | CASSVPAGSTDTQYF
TRBJ2-1 | TRBD1 | NA | TRBV23-1 | TGCGCCAGCCCCCCGGGCAGGGACAGGGACAATGAGCAGTTCTTC | CASPPGRDRDNEQFF
TRBJ1-4 | NA | NA | TRBV18 | TGTGCCAGCTCGCGCGGGAGTAATGAAAAACTGTTTTTT | CASSRGSNEKLFF
TRBJ2-3 | NA | once | TRBV2 | TGTGCCAGCAGTTTCGACAGGTATACAGATACGCAGTATTTT | CASSFDRYTDTQYF
TRBJ1-3 | NA | few | TRBV7-9 | TGTGCCAGCAGCTTGACAGGCTTTGGAAACACCATATATTTT | CASSLTGFGNTIYF
TRBJ2-2 | TRBD2 | NA | TRBV18 | TGTGCCAGCTCACCGTGGACTAGCGGGGGAACCGGGGAGCTGTTTTTT | CASSPWTSGGTGELFF
TRBJ2-1 | TRBD2 | NA | TRBV15 | TGTGCCACCAGCATAAGGACTAGGCTTGACAATGAGCAGTTCTTC | CATSIRTRLDNEQFF
TRBJ2-3 | TRBD2 | NA | TRBV30 | TGTGCCTGGAGCCCAGGACTAGGGATGGCGACAGATACGCAGTATTTT | CAWSPGLGMATDTQYF
TRBJ2-7 | NA | NA | TRBV5-1 | TGCGCCAGCAGCCCAGGACTCCGACCAACCTCCTACGAGCAGTACTTC | CASSPGLRPTSYEQYF
TRBJ1-2 | TRBD1 | NA | TRBV5-4 | TGTGCCAGCAGCCCGGGACAGGGGTTTGGCTACACCTTC | CASSPGQGFGYTF
TRBJ2-7 | TRBD1 | once | TRBV27 | TGTGCCACCCACCCGGGACAGGGGTTGGACGAGCAGTACTTC | CATHPGQGLDEQYF
TRBJ2-2 | TRBD1 | few | TRBV5-1 | TGCGCCAGCAGACTACAGGGGACCGGGGAGCTGTTTTTT | CASRLQGTGELFF
TRBJ2-2 | TRBD2 | NA | TRBV6-4 | TGTGCCAGCAGCACTAGCGGGGGAAACACCGGGGAGCTGTTTTTT | CASSTSGGNTGELFF
TRBJ2-1 | TRBD2 | NA | TRBV4-1 | TGCGCCAGCAGCCAGGATCTGACTAGCGGTGGCTACAATGAGCAGTTCTTC | CASSQDLTSGGYNEQFF
TRBJ1-1 | TRBD1 | NA | TRBV4-1 | TGCGCCAGCAGCCAGGTCAGGGGGCGGAACACTGAAGCTTTCTTT | CASSQVRGRNTEAFF
TRBJ2-3 | NA | NA | TRBV5-1 | TGCGCCAGCAGCTTGACTTCCTCCCCAGATACGCAGTATTTT | CASSLTSSPDTQYF
TRBJ2-7 | TRBD2 | NA | TRBV7-2 | TGTGCCAGCAGCTTGACCGGGACTAGCGGGGGGGCCTACGAGCAGTACTTC | CASSLTGTSGGAYEQYF
TRBJ2-1 | TRBD1 | NA | TRBV6-2/TRBV6-3 | TGTGCCAGCAGTTACACGATGGGACAGGGACGGTTATCGCAGTTCTTC | CASSYTMGQGRLSQFF
TRBJ2-7 | NA | NA | TRBV5-1 | TGCGCCAGCAGCCCACACCAGGGTTATAACGACGAGCAGTACTTC | CASSPHQGYNDEQYF
TRBJ1-5 | NA | NA | TRBV12-2 | TGTGCAAGTCGCTTAGGAGACATCAGCAATCAGCCCCAGCATTTT | CASRLGDISNQPQHF